This TCR beta chain was observed in a study of blood T cells in healthy people across ages. The study, taken as a whole, reports: Naive T cell percentage strongly correlated with TCR beta diversity.

Trimming at V came to 0 bases and at J to 8 bases, leaving 1 base not matched to a gene. From germline, CDR1 is LGHNA and CDR2 YSLEER. This CDR3 region has 14 residues. In the case of this clonotype: Its antigen is not identified.

Sample-barcoded 5' priming and a J-beta primer mix drove a second PCR of roughly 6 to 12 cycles. All cDNA molecules were each tagged by a template-switch adaptor with 12 random nucleotides. TCRdb analysed the 5' RACE reads with MiXCR anew, one entry per CDR3 protein. The sample gives 750,000 to 850,000 distinct CDR3 sequences, roughly 25% of which show up once; under 4.5% is in the top ten. These sequences were also reported in another study, on T cells of mothers and their children. That source adds: According to the study, all extracted RNA entered cDNA synthesis at roughly 1.5 ug per 15 ul.

The clonotype was recovered from a boy younger than 18 in good health. The rearrangement links TRBV4-3 to TRBJ2-1; 10 nucleotides match TRBD2. Sequencing was done on a sample of blood. The DNA of the CDR3 is TGCGCCAGCAGCCAAGACGGGACTAGCGATGAGCAGTTCTTC. Translated, it gives CASSQDGTSDEQFF.